This T cell receptor (beta chain) came from a study of shared clonotypes between healthy human individuals. Data came from immunoSEQ multiplex PCR; TCRdb stores just in-frame clones and leaves some out. Here the sample spans 2,500,000 or so clones, under 95% being singletons. Germline V CDR1 and CDR2: SGHRS, YFSETQ. The CDR3 is 15 residues long. Trimming shortened V by 0 bases and J by 3 bases, and 10 bases separated the two germline ends. What was sequenced was naive CD4+ T cells from PBMCs. Subset here: CD45RA+ positively selected. The gene calls are TRBV5-1 and TRBJ1-5; D ambiguous. This TCR was sampled from a man between 18 and 29 years old in good health. Some clones in this sample may be carry-over from other donors' samples. In DNA, the CDR3 is TGCGCCAGCAGCTTGGGGCCAGAGGACAATCAGCCCCAGCATTTT. This sequence encodes CASSLGPEDNQPQHF.